This entry lists 21 T cell receptor beta chains sequenced from one sample in a study of vaccination effects on CD4 cells after COVID-19. Clones were sequenced by immunoSEQ multiplex PCR, and TCRdb holds only the in-frame ones, with some missing. The sample has approximately 70,000 clones; 76% are singletons. ViraFEST used viral peptide pools to expand antigen-specific CD4+ T cells before sequencing. Following 10 days of culture, CD4+ T cells were isolated. Every participant took two doses of the BNT162b2 or mRNA-1273 vaccine. Their antigens remain unidentified. The sample was CD4+ T cells from PBMCs cultured with HCoV-OC43 spike peptides, taken after COVID-19 vaccination. Subset: HCoV-OC43 spike overlapping peptide pool stimulation. The receptors were gathered from a human donor who received a COVID-19 vaccine.

There are a few counts of this clone. This sequence joins TRBV29-1 and TRBJ2-2; 10 bases are shared with TRBD1. The V segment lost 6 bases and the J segment 5 bases; nucleotides outside the gene matches: 6. Germline lookup yields CDR1 SQVTM and CDR2 ANQGSEA. This CDR3 comprises 14 residues. The CDR3, as DNA: TGCAGCGTGGCCCGGGACAGGGGAACCGGGGAGCTGTTTTTT. Translated, it gives CSVARDRGTGELFF.

This clone was observed a handful of times. This sequence joins TRBV3-1 (or the pseudogene TRBV3-2) and TRBJ1-1; D not certain. Trimming removed 5 bases from V and 5 bases from J, with 12 bases in between. The V gene's germline CDR1 is LGHDT and CDR2 YNNKEL (reference sequence). CDR3 length: 13 amino acids. In nucleotides, the CDR3 is TGTGCCAGCAGCTTGCACACAAGAACTGAAGCTTTCTTT. Encoded protein: CASSLHTRTEAFF.

The V call is TRBV7-2, the J call TRBJ1-5; D not certain. The CDR3 has 16 residues. V gave up 8 bases and J gave up 1 base, with 18 bases separating them. CDR1 and CDR2 (germline): SGHTA, FQGNSA. The CDR3, as DNA: TGTGCCAGCCGACTTTCCAGGTTTCTCAGCAATCAGCCCCAGCATTTT. Protein product: CASRLSRFLSNQPQHF.

The CDR3 here is CASSLGGPGTDTQYF. CDR3 bases: TGTGCCAGCAGCTTGGGGGGACCAGGCACAGATACGCAGTATTTT. This rearrangement joins TRBV5-4 to TRBJ2-3, with D perhaps matching TRBD1 or TRBD2 (5 bases each). CDR1 is SGHNT, CDR2 YYREEE, per germline (reference sequence). Trimming removed 0 bases at V and 1 base at J, with 9 bases between. The CDR3 is made up of 15 amino acids.

This clone came up a few times. The chain carries TRBV27 and TRBJ1-5; D remains unclear. The CDR3 is 15 residues long. Germline V gene lookup returns CDR1 MNHEY and CDR2 SMNVEV (reference sequence). The V end lost 6 bases, the J end lost 2 bases, and 14 bases lay between the germline ends. CDR3 amino acids: CASSAAGRGNQPQHF. In DNA, the CDR3 is TGTGCCAGCAGCGCCGCGGGTAGAGGCAATCAGCCCCAGCATTTT.

J is TRBJ2-1 and V is TRBV24-1; 16 nucleotides line up with TRBD2. The junction had 5 bases not matched to a gene; V was cut back by 3 bases and J by 7 bases. The CDR3 runs 17 residues. The germline V gene encodes CDR1 KGHDR and CDR2 SFDVKD. The CDR3 protein is CATSDPGLAGGWNEQFF. The DNA of the CDR3 is TGTGCCACCAGTGATCCGGGACTAGCGGGGGGGTGGAATGAGCAGTTCTTC.

The J gene is TRBJ2-7, the V gene TRBV7-8; TRBD2 aligns across 8 bases. Losses at the gene ends were 4 bases for V and 5 bases for J; bases not matched to a gene: 7. Germline assignment: CDR1 SGHVS and CDR2 FQNEAQ. CDR3 length: 14 residues. The CDR3 spells CASSSREGSHEQYV. DNA of the CDR3: TGTGCCAGCAGCTCACGGGAGGGATCTCACGAGCAGTACGTC.

The chain recombines TRBV9 with TRBJ2-2; D uncertain. Trimming stripped 0 bases from V and 2 bases from J, with 8 bases between. The CDR3 totals 15 residues. Germline CDR1 is SGDLS and CDR2 is YYNGEE. CDR3 sequence (DNA): TGTGCCAGCAGCGTAGTCCCGGGTAACACCGGGGAGCTGTTTTTT. This codes for CASSVVPGNTGELFF.

V and J are TRBV19 and TRBJ1-1; D is unclear. Germline-derived CDR1 and CDR2 are LNHDA and SQIVND (reference sequence). V shed 3 bases and J shed 2 bases, with 10 bases lying between them. This CDR3 comprises 14 residues. The CDR3: CASSIIAGNTEAFF. The DNA of the CDR3 is TGTGCCAGTAGTATTATAGCCGGAAACACTGAAGCTTTCTTT.

V is TRBV6-5 and J is TRBJ1-2; D call uncertain. Per germline, CDR1 MNHEY and CDR2 SVGAGI. Trimming stripped 6 bases from V and 4 bases from J, with 15 bases between. This CDR3 contains 14 residues. CDR3 amino acids: CASRPISATYGYTF. CDR3 nucleotide sequence: TGTGCCAGCAGACCCATTTCAGCGACCTATGGCTACACCTTC.

The genes are TRBV15 and TRBJ2-7; D unresolved. This CDR3 is 14 amino acids long. The germline gives CDR1 LNHNV, CDR2 YYDKDF (reference sequence). V was shortened by 0 bases and J by 5 bases, with 11 bases between the two germline ends. The CDR3 reads CATSRDRGRNEQYV. The CDR3 nucleotides read TGTGCCACCAGCAGAGACCGAGGACGGAACGAGCAGTACGTC.

The rearrangement links TRBV7-2 to TRBJ2-2; TRBD1 matches 9 bases. The V gene end was trimmed by 2 bases and the J gene end by 9 bases; junction bases not matched to a gene: 4. Germline V gives CDR1 SGHTA, CDR2 FQGNSA. CDR3 length: 14 amino acids. The CDR3 is CASSLTGGIWELFF. As DNA, the CDR3 is TGTGCCAGCAGCTTAACAGGGGGCATCTGGGAGCTGTTTTTT.

This clone occurred once. J is TRBJ2-3 and V is TRBV10-2; perhaps D is TRBD1 or TRBD2 (5 bases each). The germline V gene has CDR1 WSHSY and CDR2 SAAADI. The V and J ends lost 0 bases and 2 bases respectively, with 21 bases between them. The CDR3 has 19 amino acids. The CDR3 protein is CASSESARDHYTDTDTQYF. The DNA for the CDR3 is TGCGCCAGCAGTGAGTCTGCCCGGGACCATTACACCGACACAGATACGCAGTATTTT.

This sequence joins TRBV27 and TRBJ2-5; D is possibly TRBD2 (5 bases). The CDR3 has 14 residues. Trimming cost V 5 bases and J 3 bases, with 13 bases left between them. Germline V gene lookup returns CDR1 MNHEY and CDR2 SMNVEV (reference sequence). The CDR3 loop reads CASSPAGSEETQYF. DNA for the CDR3: TGTGCCAGCAGTCCCGCCGGTAGCGAAGAGACCCAGTACTTC.

The chain links TRBV19 to TRBJ2-2, with no clear D. This CDR3 spans 14 amino acids. Per germline, CDR1 LNHDA and CDR2 SQIVND (reference sequence). V was pared by 1 base and J by 1 base, with 4 bases between. CDR3 sequence reads: CASSIGLNTGELFF. The DNA of the CDR3 is TGTGCCAGTAGTATAGGACTGAACACCGGGGAGCTGTTTTTT.

The chain carries TRBV18 and TRBJ2-7; TRBD1 agrees at 10 bases. The CDR3 runs 16 residues. V shed 3 bases and J 6 bases; nucleotides not matched to a gene: 11. The germline V gene encodes CDR1 KGHSH and CDR2 LQKENI. CDR3 DNA sequence: TGTGCCAGCTCACCCCCCGGGACAGGGGAGTCTGGCGAGCAGTACGTC. As protein: CASSPPGTGESGEQYV.

The rearrangement links TRBV7-3 to TRBJ2-5; TRBD1 agrees at 9 bases. The V gene end was trimmed by 3 bases and the J gene end by 3 bases; junction bases not matched to a gene: 5. Germline CDR1 SGHTA, CDR2 FQGTGA. This CDR3 has 15 amino acids. As DNA, the CDR3 is TGTGCCAGCAGCTTCACCGGGACAGGGAAAGAGACCCAGTACTTC. Protein sequence: CASSFTGTGKETQYF.

V is TRBV19 and J is TRBJ2-3; the match to TRBD2 covers 7 bases. The ends lost 7 bases at V and 1 base at J; junction bases unmatched: 8. The CDR3 covers 15 residues. Germline CDR1 LNHDA, CDR2 SQIVND (reference sequence). CDR3 sequence: CASTGGLTRTDTQYF. CDR3 bases: TGTGCCAGTACGGGGGGACTCACCCGCACAGATACGCAGTATTTT. Full variable domain (outside the CDR3, taken from reference TRBV19 and TRBJ2-3): DGGITQSPKYLFRKEGQNVTLSCEQNLNHDAMYWYRQDPGQGLRLIYYSQIVNDFQKGDIAEGYSVSREKKESFPLTVTSAQKNPTAFYLCASTGGLTRTDTQYFGPGTRLTVL.

J is TRBJ1-3 and V is TRBV10-1; D is unclear. Germline V gene sequence: CDR1 WNHNN, CDR2 SYGVQD (reference sequence). CDR3 length: 13 amino acids. V was shortened by 5 bases and J by 0 bases, with 5 bases between the two germline ends. CDR3 protein: CASSQGSGNTIYF. The DNA of the CDR3 is TGCGCCAGCAGTCAAGGCTCTGGAAACACCATATATTTT.

This clone was recorded a few times. The rearrangement uses TRBV5-1 and TRBJ1-1, with unresolved D. V gave up 4 bases and J gave up 8 bases, with 9 bases separating them. The CDR3 contains 11 residues. Germline CDR1 reads SGHRS; CDR2 reads YFSETQ. CDR3 loop: CASSASGEAFF. The CDR3 DNA reads as TGCGCCAGCAGCGCTTCAGGAGAAGCTTTCTTT.

The chain uses TRBV6-5 and TRBJ1-1, with unresolved D. Germline CDR1 is MNHEY and CDR2 is SVGAGI. The CDR3 sequence is 13 residues long. The ends were cut back, 2 bases at V and 0 bases at J, with 4 bases in the middle. Here the CDR3 reads CASSYIMNTEAFF. DNA for the CDR3: TGTGCCAGCAGTTACATCATGAACACTGAAGCTTTCTTT.